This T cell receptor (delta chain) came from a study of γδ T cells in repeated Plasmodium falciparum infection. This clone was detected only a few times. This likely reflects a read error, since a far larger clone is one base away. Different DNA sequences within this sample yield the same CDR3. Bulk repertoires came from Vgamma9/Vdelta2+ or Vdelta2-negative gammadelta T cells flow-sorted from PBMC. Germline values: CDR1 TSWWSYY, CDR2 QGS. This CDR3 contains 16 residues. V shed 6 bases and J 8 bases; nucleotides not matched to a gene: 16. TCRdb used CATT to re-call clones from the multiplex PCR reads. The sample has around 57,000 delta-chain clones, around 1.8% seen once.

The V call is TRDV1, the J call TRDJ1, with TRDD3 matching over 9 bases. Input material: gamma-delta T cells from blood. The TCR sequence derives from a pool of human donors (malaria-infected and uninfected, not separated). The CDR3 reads CALGLPSHYWGKKLIF. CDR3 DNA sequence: TGTGCTCTTGGTCTTCCCAGCCACTACTGGGGGAAAAAACTCATCTTT.